Below, one T cell receptor (beta chain) is given with its context. In germline, CDR1 is SGDLS, CDR2 YYNGEE. The junction had 10 bases not matched to a gene; V was cut back by 0 bases and J by 4 bases. The CDR3 loop spans 17 amino acids. This entry comes from a study of blood T cell repertoires in COVID-19. Study-wide background: The study drew acute and convalescent COVID-19 samples from the United States, Italy and Spain. From T cells, B-cell-depleted T cells, or PBMCs came the material, which was cDNA or gDNA.

TCRdb keeps only in-frame clones here, not all; method: immunoSEQ multiplex PCR. The sample has around 200,000 clones, about 76% seen once; the top ten hold approximately 6%. Seattle researchers signed up patients amid active infection and tracked them longitudinally. The sequence came from a woman in her forties with COVID-19, enrolled during active disease. The material sequenced was peripheral blood. The rearrangement joins TRBV9 to TRBJ2-1, with 7 bases matching TRBD1. CDR3 amino acids: CASSVETGFPSYNEQFF. CDR3 DNA: TGTGCCAGCAGCGTAGAGACAGGGTTCCCTTCGTACAATGAGCAGTTCTTC.